This paragraph reports one T cell receptor beta chain. Its target is unknown. The sample is drawn from a study of siplizumab effects on memory and regulatory T cells. The CDR3 runs 14 residues. Germline CDR1 and CDR2: SGHTA and FQGNSA. Trimming shortened V by 1 base and J by 4 bases, and 8 bases separated the two germline ends. Study-wide points: Researchers could map only a minor fraction of alloreactive clones to unstimulated subsets. Naive T cells appeared more diverse than memory cells and seemed to be major alloresponse contributors.

The method was immunoSEQ multiplex PCR; TCRdb's version includes in-frame clones alone and lacks a portion of them. The sample shows 65,000 to 90,000 clones, roughly 93% of them seen only once. Sequencing input: CD8+ T cells sorted from blood. The chain links TRBV7-2 to TRBJ2-1; D is ambiguous. The clonotype comes from a human donor in good health. In DNA form, the CDR3 reads TGTGCCAGCAGCTTAGGGGGTCGTTACAATGAGCAGTTCTTC. Amino acids: CASSLGGRYNEQFF.